One and the same sample provided the 20 T cell receptor beta chains below, sequenced in a study of blood T cell repertoires in COVID-19 (dated by TCRdb to between 2020 and 2021). The protocol used for the library was the immunoSEQ multiplex PCR assay. Here the immuneACCESS table is served through TCRdb, limited to in-frame sequences with V and J called. Missing clones are a known gap in these copies; in checked studies unresolved V genes cover under half, and the rest lacks a known reason. The sample profile shows about 270,000 clones; roughly 85% of them were found once. Under 3.5% of the sample goes to the ten largest clones. Input material: peripheral blood. The receptors derive from a young woman with acute or convalescent COVID-19.

The chain employs TRBV5-8 and TRBJ1-6; D unclear. The CDR3 totals 14 residues. The V end lost 4 bases, the J end lost 1 base, and 6 bases lay between the germline ends. Germline V gene lookup returns CDR1 SGHTS and CDR2 YDEGEE. The CDR3 loop is CASSRGSYNSPLHF. The CDR3 nucleotides read TGTGCCAGCAGCCGAGGGTCCTATAATTCACCCCTCCACTTT.

V usage is TRBV4-3 and J usage is TRBJ2-7, with 10 bases identical to TRBD1. The CDR3 is 15 residues long. CDR1 is LGHNA and CDR2 is YSLEER in the germline V gene. V gave up 0 bases and J gave up 3 bases; unmatched junction bases: 2. This CDR3 reads CASSQETGGVYEQYF. In DNA, the CDR3 is TGCGCCAGCAGCCAAGAGACAGGGGGCGTCTACGAGCAGTACTTC.

The rearrangement uses TRBV9 and TRBJ1-2, with D tentatively TRBD1 (6 bases). The germline CDR1 and CDR2 sequences are SGDLS and YYNGEE. The CDR3 runs 15 residues. V lost 3 bases to trimming and J lost 1 base, with 13 bases between them. The CDR3 is CASSGPTQGNYGYTF. The CDR3 DNA follows: TGTGCCAGCAGCGGACCGACACAGGGTAACTATGGCTACACCTTC.

V usage is TRBV5-6 and J usage is TRBJ2-3, with TRBD1 matching 9 bases. CDR1 and CDR2 from the germline V gene are SGHDT and YYEEEE. This CDR3 has 13 amino acids. The junction had 2 bases not matched to a gene; V was cut back by 3 bases and J by 6 bases. The chain's CDR3 is CASSSDRGDTQYF. The CDR3 DNA sequence: TGTGCCAGCAGCTCGGACAGGGGTGATACGCAGTATTTT.

V and J are TRBV19 and TRBJ2-3; D gene uncertain. The CDR3 spans 14 residues. Trimming shortened V by 5 bases and J by 0 bases, and 9 bases separated the two germline ends. The germline V gene has CDR1 LNHDA and CDR2 SQIVND (reference sequence). The CDR3 protein is CASSFRSSTDTQYF. In DNA form, the CDR3 reads TGTGCCAGTAGTTTTCGTTCTAGCACAGATACGCAGTATTTT.

The chain has TRBV13 and TRBJ2-1; 9 bases agree with TRBD2. The CDR3 length is 16 residues. Trimming removed 8 bases from V and 1 base from J; junction bases left unmatched: 9. Looked up from germline, CDR1 is PRHDT and CDR2 is FYEKMQ (reference sequence). The CDR3 loop reads CASGLAGWGSYNEQFF. The CDR3 DNA reads as TGTGCCAGCGGGCTAGCGGGGTGGGGGTCCTACAATGAGCAGTTCTTC. Full variable domain (missing parts from reference TRBV13 and TRBJ2-1): AAGVIQSPRHLIKEKRETATLKCYPIPRHDTVYWYQQGPGQDPQFLISFYEKMQSDKGSIPDRFSAQQFSDYHSELNMSSLELGDSALYFCASGLAGWGSYNEQFFGPGTRLTVL.

The chain carries TRBV10-2 and TRBJ2-1; TRBD1 aligns across 10 bases. This CDR3 spans 13 amino acids. The V segment lost 6 bases and the J segment 8 bases; nucleotides outside the gene matches: 4. Germline CDR1 is WSHSY and CDR2 is SAAADI. CDR3 coding DNA: TGCGCCAGCAGCGGGACAGGGGTGGATGAGCAGTTCTTC. Translated, it gives CASSGTGVDEQFF.

The rearrangement uses TRBV4-3 and TRBJ2-7, with 9 positions matching TRBD1. The J segment lost 3 bases and the V segment lost 0 bases, leaving 9 bases of the junction unmatched. The CDR3 is 17 amino acids. In germline, CDR1 is LGHNA, CDR2 YSLEER. Here the CDR3 DNA reads TGCGCCAGCAGCCAAGACAGCGTGGGACAGGGTAGCTACGAGCAGTACTTC. This translates into CASSQDSVGQGSYEQYF.

The chain links TRBV6-5 to TRBJ2-7, with 10 bases aligning to TRBD2. After removal of 7 bases from V and 2 bases from J, the junction contained 8 bases not matched to a gene. The CDR3 is made up of 15 amino acids. Germline values: CDR1 MNHEY, CDR2 SVGAGI. The CDR3 spells CASKLKAGGPYEQYF. For the CDR3, the DNA is TGTGCCAGCAAACTAAAAGCGGGAGGGCCCTACGAGCAGTACTTC.

The rearrangement uses TRBV20-1 and TRBJ2-5, with D possibly being TRBD1 (6 bases). V lost 3 bases and J 5 bases, leaving 16 bases between the germline ends. This CDR3 is 14 amino acids long. Germline CDR1 reads DFQATT; CDR2 reads SNEGSKA (reference sequence). The CDR3 bases are TGCAGTGCTAGTGACAGGAAGGGGTCGGAGACCCAGTACTTC. This translates into CSASDRKGSETQYF.

The chain has TRBV11-2 and TRBJ2-3, with a weak D call TRBD2 (5 bases). The CDR3 is made up of 13 amino acids. V was clipped by 0 bases and J by 11 bases, with 12 bases between them. CDR1 is SGHAT and CDR2 is FQNNGV in the germline V gene. The CDR3 is CASSLDRGSVQYF. Here the CDR3 DNA reads TGTGCCAGCAGCTTAGATCGGGGTAGTGTGCAGTATTTT.

The chain employs TRBV27 and TRBJ1-3; 7 positions match TRBD1. Germline CDR1 and CDR2: MNHEY and SMNVEV (reference sequence). The length of the CDR3 is 14 residues. The J segment lost 4 bases and the V segment lost 4 bases, leaving 4 bases of the junction unmatched. The CDR3 sequence is CASSSTGFGNTIYF. The CDR3 region has the DNA TGTGCCAGCAGTTCGACAGGGTTCGGAAACACCATATATTTT.

This clone was found once. The V gene is TRBV18, the J gene TRBJ1-5; maybe TRBD1 (5 bases). The CDR3 extends over 14 amino acids. The germline gives CDR1 KGHSH, CDR2 LQKENI. V was trimmed by 2 bases and J by 6 bases, leaving 11 bases between them. This chain's CDR3 is CASSPTEGRQPQHF. As DNA, the CDR3 is TGTGCCAGCTCACCAACGGAGGGGCGTCAGCCCCAGCATTTT.

The V and J genes are TRBV28 and TRBJ2-3; 11 bases are shared with TRBD2. The V and J ends lost 6 bases and 5 bases, in that order; junction bases with no gene match: 10. This CDR3 region has 16 residues. Germline V gives CDR1 MDHEN, CDR2 SYDVKM. As DNA, the CDR3 is TGTGCCAGCAGCCAACTAGCGGGAGACGAGGTAGATACGCAGTATTTT. The encoded protein is CASSQLAGDEVDTQYF. The variable domain in full, completed from reference TRBV28 and TRBJ2-3, reads DVKVTQSSRYLVKRTGEKVFLECVQDMDHENMFWYRQDPGLGLRLIYFSYDVKMKEKGDIPEGYSVSREKKERFSLILESASTNQTSMYLCASSQLAGDEVDTQYFGPGTRLTVL.

V is TRBV20-1 and J is TRBJ2-2, with a possible D match to TRBD1 (5 bases). Looked up from germline, CDR1 is DFQATT and CDR2 is SNEGSKA (reference sequence). V was shortened by 3 bases and J by 4 bases, with 12 bases between the two germline ends. This CDR3 has 14 amino acids. The CDR3 nucleotides read TGCAGTGCTAGTTCAAACAGGCCCACCGGGGAGCTGTTTTTT. Amino acids: CSASSNRPTGELFF.

This clone was detected a few times. The rearrangement joins TRBV2 to TRBJ1-3, with D maybe TRBD1 (6 bases). Germline CDR1 SNHLY, CDR2 FYNNEI. The CDR3 totals 16 residues. V was pared by 1 base and J by 0 bases, with 10 bases between. The CDR3 spells CASSEGTANSGNTIYF. CDR3 coding DNA: TGTGCCAGCAGTGAAGGGACAGCAAACTCTGGAAACACCATATATTTT.

The chain carries TRBV19 and TRBJ2-4; the D is unclear. Germline V gene lookup returns CDR1 LNHDA and CDR2 SQIVND (reference sequence). CDR3 length: 15 residues. V was pared by 0 bases and J by 7 bases, with 13 bases between. The CDR3 here is CASSIDAIERNIQYF. DNA for the CDR3: TGTGCCAGTAGTATAGATGCGATTGAGCGTAACATTCAGTACTTC.

This clone was counted a few times. This sequence joins TRBV6-4 and TRBJ2-1; TRBD2 matches at 7 bases. Per the germline V gene, CDR1 is MRHNA and CDR2 is SNTAGT. This CDR3 is built from 15 residues. V was clipped by 0 bases and J by 10 bases; unmatched bases: 9. The CDR3 nucleotides are TGTGCCAGCAGTGACTCAGTGACGGGAGGACGAGAGCAGTTCTTC. Translation gives CASSDSVTGGREQFF.

The V call is TRBV5-4, the J call TRBJ1-2, with 11 bases identical to TRBD1. CDR3 length equals 15 residues. V lost 4 bases, J lost 2 bases, and 4 bases stayed unmatched. Germline V lookup: CDR1 SGHNT, CDR2 YYREEE (reference sequence). DNA of the CDR3: TGTGCCAGCAGCGGGCGGGACAGGGGGAACTATGGCTACACCTTC. It specifies CASSGRDRGNYGYTF. The variable domain in full, completed from reference TRBV5-4 and TRBJ1-2, reads ETGVTQSPTHLIKTRGQQVTLRCSSQSGHNTVSWYQQALGQGPQFIFQYYREEENGRGNFPPRFSGLQFPNYSSELNVNALELDDSALYLCASSGRDRGNYGYTFGSGTRLTVV.

On this clone itself: One end of the junction does not line up with germline, which may come from a read error. CDR3 sequence (DNA): TGTGCCAGCAGCTTGGAGCGGAACTCTGAAGCTTTCTTT. Amino acids: CASSLERNSEAFF. V gene TRBV5-5 combines with J gene TRBJ1-1, with D hard to call. The CDR3 length is 13 residues. Germline V gene sequence: CDR1 SGHKS, CDR2 YYEKEE (reference sequence).